This T cell receptor beta chain appears in the sequencing data of a study of breast tumors, draining lymph nodes, adjacent tissues. The lymph nodes were axillary draining lymph nodes from breast cancer patients. The CDR3 has 16 residues. The germline V gene encodes CDR1 SGHRS and CDR2 YFSETQ. The junction had 4 bases not matched to a gene; V was cut back by 2 bases and J by 3 bases. To note about this clonotype: Its antigen is undetermined.

One entry per CDR3 protein results from TCRdb running MiXCR on the multiplex PCR reads. The sample comprises 200,000 to 250,000 distinct CDR3 sequences, 34% of which are singletons, and under 4.5% rests with the top ten. Whole-study results and caveats: Luminal-like breast cancer showed significantly greater tumor-nontumor repertoire similarity than basal-like breast cancer did. Findings are consistent with lymph node origin and intratumoral expansion of most tumor T cells. Compared with lymph nodes, tumors were less diverse; compared with nontumor tissue, more. Data only fit, rather than demonstrated, lymph node origin of most tumor T cells.

The sequenced material came from axillary lymph node tissue. The gene calls are TRBV5-1 and TRBJ1-3, with 11 bases that match TRBD1. The sequence was obtained from a female donor with breast cancer. Some clones in this sample may be carry-over from other donors' samples. The CDR3 DNA is TGCGCCAGCAGCTTCCAGGACAGGGGGCATGGAAACACCATATATTTT. Amino acid sequence: CASSFQDRGHGNTIYF. The full variable domain, rest sourced from reference TRBV5-1 and TRBJ1-3, is KAGVTQTPRYLIKTRGQQVTLSCSPISGHRSVSWYQQTPGQGLQFLFEYFSETQRNKGNFPGRFSGRQFSNSRSEMNVSTLELGDSALYLCASSFQDRGHGNTIYFGEGSWLTVV.